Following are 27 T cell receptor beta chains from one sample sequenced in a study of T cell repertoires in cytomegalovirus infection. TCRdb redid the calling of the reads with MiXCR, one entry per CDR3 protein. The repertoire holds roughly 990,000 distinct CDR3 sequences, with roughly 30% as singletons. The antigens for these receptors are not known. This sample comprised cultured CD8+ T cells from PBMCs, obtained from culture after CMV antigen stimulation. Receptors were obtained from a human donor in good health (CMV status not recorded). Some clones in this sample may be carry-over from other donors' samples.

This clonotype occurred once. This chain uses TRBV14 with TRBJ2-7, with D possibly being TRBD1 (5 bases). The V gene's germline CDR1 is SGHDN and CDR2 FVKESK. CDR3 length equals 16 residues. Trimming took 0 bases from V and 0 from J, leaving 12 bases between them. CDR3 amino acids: CASSQERGLSSYEQYV. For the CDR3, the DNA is TGTGCCAGCAGCCAAGAAAGGGGATTAAGCTCCTACGAGCAGTACGTC.

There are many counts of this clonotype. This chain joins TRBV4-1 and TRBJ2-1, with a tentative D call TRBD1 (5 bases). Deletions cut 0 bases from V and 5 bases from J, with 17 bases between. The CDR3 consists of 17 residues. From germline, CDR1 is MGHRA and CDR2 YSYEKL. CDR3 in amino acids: CASSQDLTWTSDNEQFF. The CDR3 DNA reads TGCGCCAGCAGCCAAGACCTCACTTGGACATCAGACAATGAGCAGTTCTTC.

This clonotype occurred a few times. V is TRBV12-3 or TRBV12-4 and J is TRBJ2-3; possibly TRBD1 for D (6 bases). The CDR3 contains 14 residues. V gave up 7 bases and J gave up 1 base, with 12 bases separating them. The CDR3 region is CASTQAGGTDTQYF. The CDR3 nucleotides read TGTGCCAGCACCCAGGCAGGGGGCACAGATACGCAGTATTTT.

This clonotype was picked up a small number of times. The DNA for the CDR3 is TGCGCCAGCAGCCAAGATCGGGGGGCGCACACTGAAGCTTTCTTT. Amino acid sequence: CASSQDRGAHTEAFF. This chain links TRBV4-1 with TRBJ1-1; tentative D call: TRBD1 (6 bases). CDR3 length: 15 residues. V lost 0 bases, J lost 3 bases, and 11 bases lay in between. Germline lookup yields CDR1 MGHRA and CDR2 YSYEKL.

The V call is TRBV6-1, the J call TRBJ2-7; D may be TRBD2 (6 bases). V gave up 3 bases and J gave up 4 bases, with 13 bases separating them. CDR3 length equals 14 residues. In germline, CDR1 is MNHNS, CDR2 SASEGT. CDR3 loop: CASSDGGSVYEQYF. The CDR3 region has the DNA TGTGCCAGCAGTGATGGGGGGTCCGTGTACGAGCAGTACTTC.

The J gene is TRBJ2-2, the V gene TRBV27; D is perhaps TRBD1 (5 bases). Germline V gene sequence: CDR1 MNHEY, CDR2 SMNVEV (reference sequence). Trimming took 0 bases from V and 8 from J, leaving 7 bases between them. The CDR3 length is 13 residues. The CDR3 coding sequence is TGTGCCAGCAGTTTATCCAGGGTAGGGGAGCTGTTTTTT. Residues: CASSLSRVGELFF.

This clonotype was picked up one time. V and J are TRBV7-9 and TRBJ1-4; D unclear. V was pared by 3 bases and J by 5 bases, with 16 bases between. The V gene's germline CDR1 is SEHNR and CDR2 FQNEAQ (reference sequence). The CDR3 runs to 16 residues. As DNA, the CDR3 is TGTGCCAGCAGCTTTCTCCCTTTTTTTGGGAATGAAAAACTGTTTTTT. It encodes CASSFLPFFGNEKLFF.

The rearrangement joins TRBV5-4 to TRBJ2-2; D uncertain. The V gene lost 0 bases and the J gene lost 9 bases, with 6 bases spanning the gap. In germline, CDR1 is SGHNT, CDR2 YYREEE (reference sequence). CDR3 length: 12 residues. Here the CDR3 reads CASSLVSRELFF. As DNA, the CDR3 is TGTGCCAGCAGCTTGGTGTCCAGGGAGCTGTTTTTT.

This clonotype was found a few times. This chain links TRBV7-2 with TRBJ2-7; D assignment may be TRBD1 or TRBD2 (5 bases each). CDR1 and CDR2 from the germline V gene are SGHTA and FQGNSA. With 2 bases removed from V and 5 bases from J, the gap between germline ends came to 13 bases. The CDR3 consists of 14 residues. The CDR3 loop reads CASSLYLGADEQYV. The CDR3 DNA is TGTGCCAGCAGCTTATATCTCGGGGCGGACGAGCAGTACGTC.

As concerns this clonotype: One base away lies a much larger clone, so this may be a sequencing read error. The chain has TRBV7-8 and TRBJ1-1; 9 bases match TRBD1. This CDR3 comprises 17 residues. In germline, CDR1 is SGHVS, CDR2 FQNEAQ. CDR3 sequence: CVSSLERDRVMNTEAFF. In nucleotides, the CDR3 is TGTGTCAGCAGCTTAGAACGGGACAGGGTGATGAACACTGAAGCTTTCTTT.

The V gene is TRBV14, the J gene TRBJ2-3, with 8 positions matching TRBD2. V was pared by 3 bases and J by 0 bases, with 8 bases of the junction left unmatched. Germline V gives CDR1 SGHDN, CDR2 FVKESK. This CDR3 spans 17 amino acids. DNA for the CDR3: TGTGCCAGCAGCCAGAGCGGGGGCCAATCTAGCACAGATACGCAGTATTTT. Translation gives CASSQSGGQSSTDTQYF.

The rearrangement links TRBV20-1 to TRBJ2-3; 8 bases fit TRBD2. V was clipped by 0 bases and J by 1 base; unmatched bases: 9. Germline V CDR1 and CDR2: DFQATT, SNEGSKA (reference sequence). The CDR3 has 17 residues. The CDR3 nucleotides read TGCAGTGCTAGAGATAGCGGGGCTAATTTCCGCACAGATACGCAGTATTTT. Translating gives CSARDSGANFRTDTQYF.

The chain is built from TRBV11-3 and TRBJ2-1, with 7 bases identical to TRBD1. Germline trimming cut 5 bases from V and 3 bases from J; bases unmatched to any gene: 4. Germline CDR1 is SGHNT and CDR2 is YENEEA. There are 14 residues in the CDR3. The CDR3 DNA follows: TGTGCCAGCAGCACGGACAGGAACTACAATGAGCAGTTCTTC. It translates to CASSTDRNYNEQFF.

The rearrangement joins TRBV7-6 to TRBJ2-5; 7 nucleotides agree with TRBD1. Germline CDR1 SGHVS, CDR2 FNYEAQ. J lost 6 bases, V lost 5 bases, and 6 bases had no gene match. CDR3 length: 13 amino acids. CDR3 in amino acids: CASSATGSKTQYF. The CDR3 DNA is TGTGCCAGCAGCGCGACAGGGAGCAAGACCCAGTACTTC.

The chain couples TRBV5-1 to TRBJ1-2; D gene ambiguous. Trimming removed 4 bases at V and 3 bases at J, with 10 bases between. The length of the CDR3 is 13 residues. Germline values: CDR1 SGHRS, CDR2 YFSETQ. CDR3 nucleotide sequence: TGCGCCAGCAGCACCGGTAGCGACTATGGCTACACCTTC. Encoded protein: CASSTGSDYGYTF.

Here the CDR3 reads CASSRPGQGEEQYF. The CDR3 DNA reads TGCGCCAGCAGCCGACCCGGACAGGGGGAAGAGCAGTACTTC. The J gene is TRBJ2-7, the V gene TRBV4-1, with TRBD1 identical over 10 bases. Germline V gene data show CDR1 as MGHRA and CDR2 as YSYEKL. J was trimmed by 7 bases and V by 4 bases; bases with no gene match: 7. The CDR3 loop spans 14 amino acids.

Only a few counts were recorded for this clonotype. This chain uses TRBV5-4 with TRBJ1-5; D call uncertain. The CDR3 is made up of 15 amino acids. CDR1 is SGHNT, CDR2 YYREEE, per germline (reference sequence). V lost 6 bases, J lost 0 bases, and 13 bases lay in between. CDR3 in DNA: TGTGCCAGCACCTGGCTGGACCGTAGCAATCAGCCCCAGCATTTT. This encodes CASTWLDRSNQPQHF. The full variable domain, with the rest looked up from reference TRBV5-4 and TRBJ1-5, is ETGVTQSPTHLIKTRGQQVTLRCSSQSGHNTVSWYQQALGQGPQFIFQYYREEENGRGNFPPRFSGLQFPNYSSELNVNALELDDSALYLCASTWLDRSNQPQHFGDGTRLSIL.

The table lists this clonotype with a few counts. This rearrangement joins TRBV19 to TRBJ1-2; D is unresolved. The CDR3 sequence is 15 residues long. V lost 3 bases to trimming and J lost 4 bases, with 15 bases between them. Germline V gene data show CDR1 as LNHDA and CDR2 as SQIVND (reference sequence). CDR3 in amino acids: CASSIEVWQSYGYTF. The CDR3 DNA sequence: TGTGCCAGTAGTATCGAGGTCTGGCAGTCCTATGGCTACACCTTC.

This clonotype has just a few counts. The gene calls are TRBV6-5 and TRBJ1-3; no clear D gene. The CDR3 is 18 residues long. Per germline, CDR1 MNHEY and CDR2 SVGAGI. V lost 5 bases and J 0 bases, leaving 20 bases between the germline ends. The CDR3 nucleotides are TGTGCCAGCAGTACAACCGGCGGCAGTTCTTTCTCTGGAAACACCATATATTTT. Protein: CASSTTGGSSFSGNTIYF.

The CDR3 loop is CASSLSFRYQETQYF. The CDR3 nucleotides read TGTGCCAGCAGCTTAAGTTTCCGTTACCAAGAGACCCAGTACTTC. This chain joins TRBV7-6 and TRBJ2-5; D remains ambiguous. Per germline, CDR1 SGHVS and CDR2 FNYEAQ. This CDR3 has 15 residues. V was trimmed by 2 bases and J by 0 bases, leaving 10 bases between them.

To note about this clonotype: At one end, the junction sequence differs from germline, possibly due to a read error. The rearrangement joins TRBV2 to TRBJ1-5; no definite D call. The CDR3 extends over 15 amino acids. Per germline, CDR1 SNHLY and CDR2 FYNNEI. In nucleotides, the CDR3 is TGTGTCAGCGGGATCCGGACGGCGCGCAATCAGCCCCAGCATTTT. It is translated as CVSGIRTARNQPQHF.

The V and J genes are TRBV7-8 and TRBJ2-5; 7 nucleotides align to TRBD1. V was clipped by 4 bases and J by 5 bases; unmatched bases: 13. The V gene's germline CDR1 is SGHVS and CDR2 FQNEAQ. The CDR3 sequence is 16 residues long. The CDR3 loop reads CASSYLQGTVVETQYF. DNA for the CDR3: TGTGCCAGCAGCTACCTTCAGGGGACAGTAGTGGAGACCCAGTACTTC.

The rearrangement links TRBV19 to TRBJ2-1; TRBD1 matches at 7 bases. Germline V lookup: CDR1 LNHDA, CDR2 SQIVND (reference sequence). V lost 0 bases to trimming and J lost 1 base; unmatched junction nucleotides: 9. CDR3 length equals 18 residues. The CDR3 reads CASSIDSRQGRSYNEQFF. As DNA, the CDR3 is TGTGCCAGTAGTATAGACTCCCGACAGGGACGGTCCTACAATGAGCAGTTCTTC.

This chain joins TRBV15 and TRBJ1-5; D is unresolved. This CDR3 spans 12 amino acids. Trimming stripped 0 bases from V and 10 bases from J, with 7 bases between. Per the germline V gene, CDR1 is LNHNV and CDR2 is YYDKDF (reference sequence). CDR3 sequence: CATSRERVPQHF. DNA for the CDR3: TGTGCCACCAGCAGAGAAAGGGTACCCCAGCATTTT.

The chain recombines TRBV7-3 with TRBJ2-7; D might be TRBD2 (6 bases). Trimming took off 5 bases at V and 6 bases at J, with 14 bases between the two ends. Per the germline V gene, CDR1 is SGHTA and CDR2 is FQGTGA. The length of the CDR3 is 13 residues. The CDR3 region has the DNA TGTGCCAGCAGCCACTTGGGGGGTTGCGAGCAGTACGTC. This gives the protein CASSHLGGCEQYV.

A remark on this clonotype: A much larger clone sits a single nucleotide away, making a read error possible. The DNA for the CDR3 is TGTGCCAGCAGCCGTCGATGGGACAGGGAGGCCTACAATGAGCAGTTCTTC. It specifies CASSRRWDREAYNEQFF. This chain connects TRBV7-9 to TRBJ2-1; 9 bases are shared with TRBD1. V dropped 5 bases and J dropped 2; count of bases not matched to a gene: 10. The CDR3 contains 17 residues. CDR1 and CDR2 (germline): SEHNR, FQNEAQ (reference sequence).

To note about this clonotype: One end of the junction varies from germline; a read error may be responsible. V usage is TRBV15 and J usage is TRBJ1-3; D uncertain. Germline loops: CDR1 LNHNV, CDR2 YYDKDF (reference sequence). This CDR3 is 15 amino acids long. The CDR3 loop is CAPSRDLGSGNTIYF. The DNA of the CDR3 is TGTGCCCCCAGCAGAGATCTGGGGTCTGGAAACACCATATATTTT.